This T cell receptor (beta chain) originates from a study of cytomegalovirus exposure and HLA in healthy donors. PCR involved 60 Vbeta and 13 Jbeta primers. Generated by immunoSEQ multiplex PCR, the TCRdb table keeps only in-frame clones and is missing some. The sample contains approximately 220,000 clones, 75% to 85% of which appear only once. This clone was picked up one time. Specimen: PBMCs. The source of this sequence is a girl aged 5-17 years in good health and CMV-seronegative.

The CDR3 DNA follows: TGTGCCAGCAGCTTAGGGCGGGGGACAGGGGGAAACACCATATATTTT. Its protein is CASSLGRGTGGNTIYF. The chain couples TRBV7-2 to TRBJ1-3, with 9 bases fitting TRBD1. Trimming removed 1 base from V and 4 bases from J; junction bases left unmatched: 5. The CDR3 is made up of 16 amino acids. Per the germline V gene, CDR1 is SGHTA and CDR2 is FQGNSA.